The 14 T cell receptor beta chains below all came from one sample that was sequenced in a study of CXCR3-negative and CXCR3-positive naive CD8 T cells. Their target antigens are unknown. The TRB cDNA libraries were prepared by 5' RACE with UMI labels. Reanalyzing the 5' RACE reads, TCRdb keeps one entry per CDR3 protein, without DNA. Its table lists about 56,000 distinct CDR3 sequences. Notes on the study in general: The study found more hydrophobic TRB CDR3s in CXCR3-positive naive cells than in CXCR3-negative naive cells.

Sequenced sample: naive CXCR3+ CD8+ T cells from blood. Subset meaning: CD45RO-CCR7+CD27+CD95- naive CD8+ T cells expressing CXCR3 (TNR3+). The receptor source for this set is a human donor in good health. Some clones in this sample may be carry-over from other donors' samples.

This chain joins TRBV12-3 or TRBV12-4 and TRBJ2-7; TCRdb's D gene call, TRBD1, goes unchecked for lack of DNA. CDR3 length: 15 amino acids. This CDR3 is CASTPVGQGAGEQYF.

CDR3 amino acids: CASSSLPRQATNEKLFF. The chain is built from TRBV27 and TRBJ1-4. Germline assignment: CDR1 MNHEY and CDR2 SMNVEV (reference sequence). This CDR3 has 17 residues.

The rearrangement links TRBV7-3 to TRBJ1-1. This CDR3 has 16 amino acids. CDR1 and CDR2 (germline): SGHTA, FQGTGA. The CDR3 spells CASSLGGRGTDTEAFF. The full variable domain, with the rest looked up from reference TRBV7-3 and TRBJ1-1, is GAGVSQTPSNKVTEKGKYVELRCDPISGHTALYWYRQSLGQGPEFLIYFQGTGAADDSGLPNDRFFAVRPEGSVSTLKIQRTERGDSAVYLCASSLGGRGTDTEAFFGQGTRLTVV.

CDR3 protein: CASSKTGGWVNTEAFF. This rearrangement joins TRBV27 to TRBJ1-1; TCRdb gives TRBD1 as the D gene, but with no DNA this cannot be confirmed. CDR3 size: 16 residues. Germline CDR1 and CDR2: MNHEY and SMNVEV (reference sequence).

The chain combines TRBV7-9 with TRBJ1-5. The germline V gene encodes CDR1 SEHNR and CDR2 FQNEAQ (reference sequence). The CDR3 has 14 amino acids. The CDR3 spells CASSLAQGNQPQHF.

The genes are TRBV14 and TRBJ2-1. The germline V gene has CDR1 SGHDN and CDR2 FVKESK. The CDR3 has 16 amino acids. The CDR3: CASSQIGPVSYNEQFF.

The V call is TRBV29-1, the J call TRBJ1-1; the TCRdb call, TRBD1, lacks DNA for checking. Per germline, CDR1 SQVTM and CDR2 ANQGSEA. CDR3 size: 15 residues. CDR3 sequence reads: CSVGGKGGLNTEAFF. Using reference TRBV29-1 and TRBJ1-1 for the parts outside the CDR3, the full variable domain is SAVISQKPSRDICQRGTSLTIQCQVDSQVTMMFWYRQQPGQSLTLIATANQGSEATYESGFVIDKFPISRPNLTFSTLTVSNMSPEDSSIYLCSVGGKGGLNTEAFFGQGTRLTVV.

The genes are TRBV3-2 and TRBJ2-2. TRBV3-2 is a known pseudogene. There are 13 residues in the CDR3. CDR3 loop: CASSHRRGRGAVF.

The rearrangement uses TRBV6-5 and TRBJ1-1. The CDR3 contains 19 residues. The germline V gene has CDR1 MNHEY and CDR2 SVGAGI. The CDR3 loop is CASSYHPLGLLGSNTEAFF.

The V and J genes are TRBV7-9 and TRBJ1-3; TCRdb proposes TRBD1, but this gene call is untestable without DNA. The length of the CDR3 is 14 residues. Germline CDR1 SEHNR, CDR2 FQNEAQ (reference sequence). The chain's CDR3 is CASRDSPYGNTIYF.

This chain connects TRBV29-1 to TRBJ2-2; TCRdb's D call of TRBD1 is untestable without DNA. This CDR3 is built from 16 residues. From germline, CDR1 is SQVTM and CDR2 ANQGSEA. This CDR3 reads CSVELFRTGSTGELFF.

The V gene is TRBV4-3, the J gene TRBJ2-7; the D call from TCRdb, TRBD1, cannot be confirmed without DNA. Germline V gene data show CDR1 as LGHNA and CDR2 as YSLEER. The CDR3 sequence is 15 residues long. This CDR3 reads CASSQDAQTGYEQYF.

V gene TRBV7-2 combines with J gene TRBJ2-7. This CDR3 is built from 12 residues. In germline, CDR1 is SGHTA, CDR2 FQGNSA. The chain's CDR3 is CASSLAPYEQYF.

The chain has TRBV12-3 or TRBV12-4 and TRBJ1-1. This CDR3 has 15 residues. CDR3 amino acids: CASSPSPSQNTEAFF.